This T cell receptor (beta chain) was profiled in a study of blood T cells in healthy people across ages (dated by TCRdb to the mid-2010s). For context, the study as a whole: In model experiments, template switching captured about one uniquely barcoded TCR beta cDNA molecule for every two T cells. To track age-related changes in TCR beta repertoire diversity, the study relied on deep sequencing normalized with unique cDNA molecular identifiers. The donors were divided into four age groups: young (average 16 years), middle-aged (about 40), aged (about 60) and long-lived (around 87). To avoid experimental bias, donors of different ages were spread randomly across the sequencing lanes. For two donors (one aged 18 to 30 and one aged 80 or older), the study analyzed two additional independent replicas of 1 million unique cDNA reads from the same blood draw. Study-wide findings and limitations: Estimates of total diversity from one million sequenced T cells were regarded as lower bounds and underestimates. As age increased, observed TCR beta diversity per million T cells dropped in a roughly linear way, and a significant reduction was already evident by age approximately 40. Conclusive comparison of naive and antigen-experienced compartments was prevented by the profiling of bulk unsorted PBMCs. A strong correlation was found between observed TCR beta diversity and the percentage of naive T cells measured by flow cytometry. Donor CMV infection status was unknown, potentially confounding age-related changes in expanded clonotypes. Compared with the aged group, the long-lived group had more naive CD4+ T cells, fewer expanded clones and increased TCR diversity, suggesting age selection.

Notes on this clonotype: Its recognized antigen is unknown. Compared with germline, one end of the junction differs, possibly owing to a read error.

As encoded in the germline V gene (reference sequence), CDR1 is SEHNR while CDR2 is FQNEAQ. The CDR3, cysteine through phenylalanine, is 15 amino acids long. Only the CDR3 portion is preserved as DNA: 45 bases, with reading frame beginning at the first base. Donors were around 37 systemically healthy Caucasian individuals from Russia aged roughly 6 to 90 years. Each donor gave ten milliliters of peripheral blood, collected into EDTA-treated Vacutainer tubes. Ficoll-Paque density-gradient centrifugation was used to isolate PBMCs, with at least 7 million per sample. Total RNA, at least 6 micrograms per sample, was extracted from PBMCs with Trizol reagent. For every donor, flow cytometry on a PBMC aliquot measured the percentage of naive CD45RAhigh/CD27high T cells. The library was produced with 5' RACE. TCRdb names Illumina HiSeq 2500 as the instrument used. A second PCR of 7 to 11 cycles was run with a J-beta primer mix and a sample-barcoded 5' primer. A unique molecular identifier was introduced onto each TCR beta cDNA molecule by a template-switch 5' adaptor carrying 12 random nucleotides. Each sample yielded at least 3 million CDR3-containing paired-end reads. The Mint cDNA synthesis kit, primed by a TRBC-specific oligonucleotide, was used to synthesize first-strand cDNA from all RNA. Following uracil-DNA glycosylase treatment, a first 18-cycle PCR with universal primers M1SS and BC2_uni_R was performed on all cDNA. In the original analysis: Normalization of each sample was performed by random selection of 1 million high-quality reads, each carrying a distinct molecular identifier. Reads sharing molecular identifiers were discarded rather than binned into consensus sequences. MiTCR, set to a Q25 quality threshold and the strictest error-elimination algorithm, was used for CDR3 identification, clonotype clustering and error correction. A nonparametric unseen species model using Euler transformation provided a lower-bound estimate of total TCR beta diversity. TCRdb ran its own pipeline on the public reads, namely fastp trimming at Q25 and MiXCR clone calling, and kept in-frame beta chains. A single entry per CDR3 protein holds the most common genes and DNA from its merged rows. The V and J calls and clone size are TCRdb's, not the authors'. For this sample there are about 680,000 distinct CDR3 sequences; approximately 49% appear just once. The top ten clones comprise under 35% of the sample.

The V and J segments used are TRBV7-9 and TRBJ2-1; 11 bases in the junction line up with TRBD2. The TCR comes from a woman in her sixties in good health. Sequencing used blood. Read as DNA, the sequence is TGTGCCAGCAGCATAGCGGGAGGGACCGGCAGTGAGCAGTTCTTC. Its amino acids are CASSIAGGTGSEQFF.